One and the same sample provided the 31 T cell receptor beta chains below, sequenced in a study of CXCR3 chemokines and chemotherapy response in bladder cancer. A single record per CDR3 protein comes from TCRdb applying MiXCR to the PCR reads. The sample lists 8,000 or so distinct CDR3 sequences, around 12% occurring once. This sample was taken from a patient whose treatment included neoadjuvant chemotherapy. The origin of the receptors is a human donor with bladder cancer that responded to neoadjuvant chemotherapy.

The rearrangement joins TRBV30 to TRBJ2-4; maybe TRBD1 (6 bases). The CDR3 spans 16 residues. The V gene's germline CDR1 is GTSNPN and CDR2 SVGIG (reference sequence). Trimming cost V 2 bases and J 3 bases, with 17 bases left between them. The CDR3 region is CAWSSPGEYGKNIQYF. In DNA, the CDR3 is TGTGCCTGGAGTAGCCCAGGGGAGTACGGCAAAAACATTCAGTACTTC.

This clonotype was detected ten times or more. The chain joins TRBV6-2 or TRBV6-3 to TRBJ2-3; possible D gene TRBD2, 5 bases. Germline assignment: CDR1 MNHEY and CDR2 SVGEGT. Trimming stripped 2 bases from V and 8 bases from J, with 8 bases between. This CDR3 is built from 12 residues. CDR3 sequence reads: CASSYGGFTQYF. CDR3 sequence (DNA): TGTGCCAGCAGTTACGGCGGGTTTACGCAGTATTTT.

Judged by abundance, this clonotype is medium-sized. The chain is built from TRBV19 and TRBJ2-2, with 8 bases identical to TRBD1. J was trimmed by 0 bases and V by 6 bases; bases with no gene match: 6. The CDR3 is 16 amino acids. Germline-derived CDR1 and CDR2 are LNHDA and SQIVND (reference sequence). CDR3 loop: CASSSRDRTNTGELFF. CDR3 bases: TGTGCCAGTAGCAGCCGGGACAGGACGAACACCGGGGAGCTGTTTTTT.

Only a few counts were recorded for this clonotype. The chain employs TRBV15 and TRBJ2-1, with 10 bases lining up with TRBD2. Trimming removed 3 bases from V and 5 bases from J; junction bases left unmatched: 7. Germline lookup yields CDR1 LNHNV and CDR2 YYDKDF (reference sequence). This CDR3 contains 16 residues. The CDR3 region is CATSRGTSGADNEQFF. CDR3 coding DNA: TGTGCCACCAGCAGGGGAACTAGCGGGGCCGACAATGAGCAGTTCTTC.

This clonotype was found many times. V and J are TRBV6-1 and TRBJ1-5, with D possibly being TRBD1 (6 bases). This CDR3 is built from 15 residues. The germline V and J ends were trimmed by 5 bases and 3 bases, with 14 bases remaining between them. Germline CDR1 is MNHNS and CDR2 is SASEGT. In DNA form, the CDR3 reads TGTGCCAGCAGTTCCTCAACAGGGATCAATCAGCCCCAGCATTTT. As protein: CASSSSTGINQPQHF.

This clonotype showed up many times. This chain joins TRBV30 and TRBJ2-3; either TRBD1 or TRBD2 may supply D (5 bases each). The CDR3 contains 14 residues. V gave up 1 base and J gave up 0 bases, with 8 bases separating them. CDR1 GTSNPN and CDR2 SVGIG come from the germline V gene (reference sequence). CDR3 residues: CAWSAGASTDTQYF. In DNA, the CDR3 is TGTGCCTGGAGTGCCGGGGCTAGCACAGATACGCAGTATTTT.

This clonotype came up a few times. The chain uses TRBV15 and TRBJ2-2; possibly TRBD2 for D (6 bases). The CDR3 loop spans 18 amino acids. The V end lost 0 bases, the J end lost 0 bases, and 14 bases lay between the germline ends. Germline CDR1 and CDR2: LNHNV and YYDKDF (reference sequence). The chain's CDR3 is CATSRDLIGGANTGELFF. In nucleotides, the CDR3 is TGTGCCACCAGCAGAGATCTAATAGGAGGGGCGAACACCGGGGAGCTGTTTTTT.

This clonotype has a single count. The chain's CDR3 is CASSIRDSTYEQYF. CDR3 in DNA: TGTGCCAGCAGTATTCGGGACAGTACCTACGAGCAGTACTTC. The chain is built from TRBV25-1 and TRBJ2-7, with 7 bases aligning to TRBD1. V lost 5 bases to trimming and J lost 2 bases; unmatched junction nucleotides: 6. The CDR3 extends over 14 amino acids. Per germline, CDR1 MGHDK and CDR2 SYGVNS.

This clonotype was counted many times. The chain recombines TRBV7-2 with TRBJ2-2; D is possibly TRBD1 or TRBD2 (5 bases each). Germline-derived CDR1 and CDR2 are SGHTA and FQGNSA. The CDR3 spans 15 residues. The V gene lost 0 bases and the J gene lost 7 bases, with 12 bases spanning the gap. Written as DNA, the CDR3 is TGTGCCAGCAGCTTAGCGAGGGGATGGGGCGGGGAGCTGTTTTTT. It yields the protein CASSLARGWGGELFF.

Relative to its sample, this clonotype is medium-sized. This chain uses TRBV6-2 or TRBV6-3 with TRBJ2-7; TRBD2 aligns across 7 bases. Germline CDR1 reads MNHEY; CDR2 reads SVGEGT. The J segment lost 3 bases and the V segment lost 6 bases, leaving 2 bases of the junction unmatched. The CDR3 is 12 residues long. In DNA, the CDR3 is TGTGCCAGCAGGCGGGACTACTACGAGCAGTACTTC. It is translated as CASRRDYYEQYF.

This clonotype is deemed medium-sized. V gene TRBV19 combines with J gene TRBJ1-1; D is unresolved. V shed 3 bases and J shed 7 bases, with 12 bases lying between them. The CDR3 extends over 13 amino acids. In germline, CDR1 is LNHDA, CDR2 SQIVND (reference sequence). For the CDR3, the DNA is TGTGCCAGTAGTATGGAGCCGAGAAGTGAAGCTTTCTTT. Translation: CASSMEPRSEAFF.

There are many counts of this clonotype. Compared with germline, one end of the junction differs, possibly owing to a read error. The CDR3: CSARLDSPTVF. For the CDR3, the DNA is TGCAGTGCTAGGCTAGATTCACCAACGGTCTTT. The rearrangement links TRBV20-1 to TRBJ1-1; D ambiguous. Germline values: CDR1 DFQATT, CDR2 SNEGSKA (reference sequence). The CDR3 is 11 amino acids.

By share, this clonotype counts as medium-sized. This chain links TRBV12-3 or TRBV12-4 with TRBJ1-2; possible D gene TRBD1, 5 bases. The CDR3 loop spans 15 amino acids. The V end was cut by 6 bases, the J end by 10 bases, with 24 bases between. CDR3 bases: TGTGCCAGCAGGTCCCGACAGACTACCGCCCGAGACTACACCTTC. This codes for CASRSRQTTARDYTF.

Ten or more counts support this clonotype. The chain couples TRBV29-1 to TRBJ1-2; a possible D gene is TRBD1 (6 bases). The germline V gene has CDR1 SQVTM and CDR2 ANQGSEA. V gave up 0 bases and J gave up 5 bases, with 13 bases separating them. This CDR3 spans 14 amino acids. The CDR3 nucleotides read TGCAGCGTTGAAGATCGAACAGGGAGGTATGGCTACACCTTC. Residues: CSVEDRTGRYGYTF.

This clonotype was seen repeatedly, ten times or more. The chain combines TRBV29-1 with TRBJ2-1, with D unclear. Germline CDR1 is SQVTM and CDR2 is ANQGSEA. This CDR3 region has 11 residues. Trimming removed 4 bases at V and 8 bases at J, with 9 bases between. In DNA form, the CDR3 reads TGCAGCGTTGGAAATGGTTATGAGCAGTTCTTC. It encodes CSVGNGYEQFF.

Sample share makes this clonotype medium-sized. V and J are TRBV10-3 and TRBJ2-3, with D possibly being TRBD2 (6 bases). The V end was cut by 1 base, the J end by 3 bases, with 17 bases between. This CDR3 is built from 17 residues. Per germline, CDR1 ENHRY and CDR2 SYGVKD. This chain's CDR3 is CAISELASEAGTDTQYF. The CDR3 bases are TGTGCCATCAGTGAGTTGGCTAGCGAAGCTGGAACAGATACGCAGTATTTT.

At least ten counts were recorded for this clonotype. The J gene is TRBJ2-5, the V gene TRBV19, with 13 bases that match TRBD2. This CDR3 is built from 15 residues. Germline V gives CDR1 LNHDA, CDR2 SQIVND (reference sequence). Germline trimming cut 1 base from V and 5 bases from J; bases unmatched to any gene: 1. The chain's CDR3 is CASSIVGLAGETQYF. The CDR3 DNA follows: TGTGCCAGTAGTATAGTGGGACTAGCGGGGGAGACCCAGTACTTC. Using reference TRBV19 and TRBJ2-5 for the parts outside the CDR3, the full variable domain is DGGITQSPKYLFRKEGQNVTLSCEQNLNHDAMYWYRQDPGQGLRLIYYSQIVNDFQKGDIAEGYSVSREKKESFPLTVTSAQKNPTAFYLCASSIVGLAGETQYFGPGTRLLVL.

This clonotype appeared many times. The CDR3 region is CASSLLPMGQGAAEAFF. CDR3 bases: TGTGCCAGCAGCTTACTACCGATGGGACAGGGGGCCGCTGAAGCTTTCTTT. The V and J genes are TRBV7-9 and TRBJ1-1; 12 bases are shared with TRBD1. From germline, CDR1 is SEHNR and CDR2 FQNEAQ (reference sequence). CDR3 length: 17 residues. V lost 2 bases to trimming and J lost 6 bases; unmatched junction nucleotides: 10.

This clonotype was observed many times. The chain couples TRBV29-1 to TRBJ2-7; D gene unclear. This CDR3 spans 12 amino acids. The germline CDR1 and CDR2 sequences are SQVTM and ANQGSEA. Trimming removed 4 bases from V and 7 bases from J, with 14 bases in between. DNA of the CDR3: TGCAGCGTTGCACCGTTACAAGGGGAGCAGTACTTC. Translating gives CSVAPLQGEQYF.

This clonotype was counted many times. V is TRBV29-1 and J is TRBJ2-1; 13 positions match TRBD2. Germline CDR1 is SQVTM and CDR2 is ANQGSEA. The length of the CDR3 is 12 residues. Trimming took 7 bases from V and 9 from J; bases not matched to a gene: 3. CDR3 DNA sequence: TGCAGCGAAGGACTAGCGGGGGTTGAGCAGTTCTTC. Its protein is CSEGLAGVEQFF.

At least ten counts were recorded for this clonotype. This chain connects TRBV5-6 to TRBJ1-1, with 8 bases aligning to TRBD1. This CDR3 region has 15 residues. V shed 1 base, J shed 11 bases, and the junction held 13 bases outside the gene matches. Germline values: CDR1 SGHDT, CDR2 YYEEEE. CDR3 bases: TGTGCCAGCAGCTTGCCCAGGGGGCGCGGGAAGAGGGCTTTCTTT. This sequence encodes CASSLPRGRGKRAFF.

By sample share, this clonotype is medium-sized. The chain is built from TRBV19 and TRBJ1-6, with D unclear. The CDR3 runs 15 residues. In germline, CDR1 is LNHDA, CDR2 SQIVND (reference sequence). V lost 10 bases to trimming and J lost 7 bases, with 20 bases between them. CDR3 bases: TGTGCCACGAGCCCGGGCCTCGTCATCAATTCACCCCTCCACTTT. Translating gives CATSPGLVINSPLHF.

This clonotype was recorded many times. CDR3 amino acids: CASSPLGDYPEQFF. The CDR3 DNA reads as TGTGCCAGCTCACCCCTCGGGGACTATCCTGAGCAGTTCTTC. V gene TRBV18 combines with J gene TRBJ2-1; TRBD2 aligns across 7 bases. V trimming: 3 bases; J trimming: 9 bases; junction bases outside the gene matches: 8. The CDR3 totals 14 residues. The germline gives CDR1 KGHSH, CDR2 LQKENI.

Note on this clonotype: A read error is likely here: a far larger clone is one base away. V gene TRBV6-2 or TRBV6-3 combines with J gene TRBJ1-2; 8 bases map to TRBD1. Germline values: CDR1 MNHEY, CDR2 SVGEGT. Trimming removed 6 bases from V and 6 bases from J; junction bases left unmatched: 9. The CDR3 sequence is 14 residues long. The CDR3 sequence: CASRALGQGHGYTF. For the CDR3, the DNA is TGTGCCAGCAGGGCCTTAGGACAGGGTCATGGCTACACCTTC.

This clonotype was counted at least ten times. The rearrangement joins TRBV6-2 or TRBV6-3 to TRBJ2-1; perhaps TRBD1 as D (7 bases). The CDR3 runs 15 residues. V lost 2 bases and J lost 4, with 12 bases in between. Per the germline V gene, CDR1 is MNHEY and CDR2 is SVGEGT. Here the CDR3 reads CASSYSRGEYNEQFF. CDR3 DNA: TGTGCCAGCAGTTACAGCAGGGGGGAATACAATGAGCAGTTCTTC.

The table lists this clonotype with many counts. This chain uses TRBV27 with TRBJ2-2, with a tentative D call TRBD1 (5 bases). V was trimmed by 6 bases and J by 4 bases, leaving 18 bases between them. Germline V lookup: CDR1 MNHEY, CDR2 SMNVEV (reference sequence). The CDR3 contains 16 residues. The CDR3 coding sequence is TGTGCCAGCAGGACCGACTCCCCAAGGGGCACCGGGGAGCTGTTTTTT. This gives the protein CASRTDSPRGTGELFF.

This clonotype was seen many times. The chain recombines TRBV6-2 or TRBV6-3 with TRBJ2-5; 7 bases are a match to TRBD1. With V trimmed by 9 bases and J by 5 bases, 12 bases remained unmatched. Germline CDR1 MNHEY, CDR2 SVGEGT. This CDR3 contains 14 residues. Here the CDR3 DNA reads TGTGCCAGTAACAGGGGCGCTAGGGGGGAGACCCAGTACTTC. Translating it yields CASNRGARGETQYF.

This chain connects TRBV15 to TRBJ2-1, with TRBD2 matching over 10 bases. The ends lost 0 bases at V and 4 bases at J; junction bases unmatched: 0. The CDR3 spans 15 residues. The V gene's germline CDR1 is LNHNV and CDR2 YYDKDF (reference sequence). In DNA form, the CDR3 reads TGTGCCACCAGCAGAGAAGCGGGGGGGTACAATGAGCAGTTCTTC. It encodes CATSREAGGYNEQFF. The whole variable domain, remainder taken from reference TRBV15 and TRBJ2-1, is DAMVIQNPRYQVTQFGKPVTLSCSQTLNHNVMYWYQQKSSQAPKLLFHYYDKDFNNEADTPDNFQSRRPNTSFCFLDIRSPGLGDTAMYLCATSREAGGYNEQFFGPGTRLTVL.

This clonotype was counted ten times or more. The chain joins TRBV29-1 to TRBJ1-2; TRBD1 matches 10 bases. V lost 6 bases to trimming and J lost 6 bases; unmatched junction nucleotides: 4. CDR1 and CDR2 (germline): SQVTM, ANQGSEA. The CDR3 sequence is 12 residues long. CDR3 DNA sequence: TGCAGCGTGATGACAGGGGGCAATGGCTACACCTTC. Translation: CSVMTGGNGYTF.

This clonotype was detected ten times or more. CDR3 loop: CSARGPSGSGGYEQYF. The CDR3, as DNA: TGCAGTGCTAGAGGGCCCTCGGGGAGCGGGGGCTACGAGCAGTACTTC. The J gene is TRBJ2-7, the V gene TRBV20-1; TRBD2 aligns across 8 bases. This CDR3 contains 16 residues. The germline V gene has CDR1 DFQATT and CDR2 SNEGSKA (reference sequence). V lost 1 base and J lost 3; bases outside the gene matches: 11.

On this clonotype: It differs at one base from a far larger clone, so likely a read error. CDR3 coding DNA: TGTGCCAGCAGTGAGAGGGAGGGTCGGGAGCAGTACTTC. Amino acid sequence: CASSEREGREQYF. This rearrangement joins TRBV6-1 to TRBJ2-7; 7 positions match TRBD2. This CDR3 is built from 13 residues. CDR1 is MNHNS, CDR2 SASEGT, per germline. Trimming took 3 bases from V and 7 from J; bases not matched to a gene: 6.